This T cell receptor beta chain emerged from a study of T cell responses to AZD1222 COVID-19 vaccine. Findings of the study overall: Spike-spanning, vaccine-associated CD4 TCRs were dominant at 160-218 and 743-854. Just a handful of AZD1222 recipients tested seropositive at baseline.

Concerning this clone: What it recognizes is unknown.

This CDR3 has 15 residues. The J segment lost 3 bases and the V segment lost 8 bases, leaving 8 bases of the junction unmatched. CDR1 and CDR2 from the germline V gene are SEHNR and FQNEAQ (reference sequence). Repertoires were generated with immunoSEQ multiplex PCR, while TCRdb's copy carries only in-frame clones and drops some. The table has under 150,000 clones, roughly 93% seen once. Second-dose schedules of about 4 or about 12 weeks were combined. The sequences come from peripheral blood, collected 28 days after the second AZD1222 dose. The chain has TRBV7-9 and TRBJ2-1; 9 positions agree with TRBD2. The clonotype was recovered from an adult who received the AZD1222 COVID-19 vaccine. CDR3 in DNA: TGTGCCAGCTTAGCGGGAGACGAAATCTACAATGAGCAGTTCTTC. Its translation: CASLAGDEIYNEQFF. The full variable domain, in which reference TRBV7-9 and TRBJ2-1 provide the parts outside the CDR3, is DTGVSQNPRHKITKRGQNVTFRCDPISEHNRLYWYRQTLGQGPEFLTYFQNEAQLEKSRLLSDRFSAERPKGSFSTLEIQRTEQGDSAMYLCASLAGDEIYNEQFFGPGTRLTVL.